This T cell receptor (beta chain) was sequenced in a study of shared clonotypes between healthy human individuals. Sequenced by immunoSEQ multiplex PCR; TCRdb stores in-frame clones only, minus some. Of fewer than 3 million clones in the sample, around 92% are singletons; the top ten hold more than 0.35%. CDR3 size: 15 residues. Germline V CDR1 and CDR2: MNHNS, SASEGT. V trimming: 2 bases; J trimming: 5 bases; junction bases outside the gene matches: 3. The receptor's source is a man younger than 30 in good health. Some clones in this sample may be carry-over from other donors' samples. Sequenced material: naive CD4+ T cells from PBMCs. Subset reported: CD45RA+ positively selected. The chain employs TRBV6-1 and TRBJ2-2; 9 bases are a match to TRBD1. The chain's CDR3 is CASSETGGRTGELFF. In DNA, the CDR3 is TGTGCCAGCAGTGAAACAGGGGGCCGGACCGGGGAGCTGTTTTTT.